The T cell receptor beta chain under discussion was sequenced for a study of T-cell memory formation after mild COVID-19 (dated by TCRdb to about 2021). Background on the whole study: TCR sequence clusters from the two donors were largely donor specific. In a couple of donors, T-cell clones that expanded and contracted after mild COVID-19 were tracked by sequencing TCRalpha and TCRbeta repertoires over time. Two young, previously healthy adult volunteers made up the cohort, one male and one female. General conclusions and limits of the study: Contracting CD4+ clones were located mainly in the CM and EM memory subsets, whereas CD8+ clones were found to be enriched in EMRA. Clones contracting from day 15 to 85 had balanced CD4/CD8 phenotypes, while a second wave expanding from day 15 to 37 was biased towards CD4+. Only a couple of mild cases were covered in the study, and larger cohorts including severe cases with pre-infection samples were considered necessary. The detection of some responding clones in pre-infection memory suggests that pre-existing cross-reactive memory T cells joined the SARS-CoV-2 response. Whether the second-wave clones peaking on day 37 were SARS-CoV-2 specific was not confirmed.

Ficoll-Paque density gradient centrifugation was the method used to isolate PBMCs. As encoded in the germline V gene, CDR1 is MGHRA while CDR2 is YSYEKL. Between the V and J ends, shortened by 2 bases and 4 bases respectively, the junction contains 8 bases. Counted from cysteine to phenylalanine, this CDR3 has 13 amino acids. Solely the CDR3 DNA is kept, with 39 bases framed from the first base. This clonotype was seen at least ten times. The clone's antigen remains unknown. No base quality information exists; no much larger clone differs at one position. Sequenced using an Illumina NovaSeq 6000. cDNA libraries for TCRalpha and TCRbeta were prepared by 5'RACE using constant-segment primers, with sample barcodes and unique molecular identifiers added. RNA was extracted from every sample with Trizol reagent. The libraries were amplified in two PCR steps, and the second step added a second sample barcode and Illumina TruSeq adapters. The libraries were sequenced on an Illumina NovaSeq using 2 x 150 bp paired-end reads. Turning to the authors' computational methods: The reads were demultiplexed and collapsed into UMI-guided consensus sequences using migec v1.2.7. Using mixcr v2.1.11, UMI consensuses were aligned to TRA and TRB V and J templates and then assembled into clonotypes. Expanded or contracted clonotypes were those called significant by both edgeR and NoisET, with noise models trained on biological replicates. For edgeR calls, the thresholds were a false discovery rate-adjusted p below 0.01 and a log2 fold-change of 1. As an exploratory analysis of dynamics, max-normalized trajectories of the 1000 most abundant clonotypes were examined with PCA combined with hierarchical clustering. Separately sequenced CD4+ and CD8+ repertoires were used to assign a CD4 or CD8 phenotype to each responding clone. TCRdb applied fastp at Q25 and MiXCR to the public reads, then kept only in-frame beta chains. CDR3 protein duplicates are merged, each entry listing the most common genes and DNA. TCRdb, not the original authors, processed these V and J calls. This sample comprises 120,000 or so distinct CDR3 sequences, about 6.5% of them detected only once. The ten largest make up approximately 2.1% of the sample.

The sequence came from an adult woman who had mild COVID-19 (a few samples of this study predate the infection). The sample titles of this study are shuffled in the database, so cell type and time point are left out; the donor was told from shared clones. The receptor chain draws on TRBV4-1 and TRBJ2-5, with TRBD2 perhaps the D gene, on 5 matching bases. The specimen was PBMCs or a T cell subset sorted from them (not recorded which). The nucleotide sequence reads TGCGCCAGCAGCCAAACTAGGCGAGAGACCCAGTACTTC. Its translation is CASSQTRRETQYF.